The rows below give T cell receptor beta chains drawn from one sample of a study of T-cell reconstitution after alpha-beta-depleted transplantation in children. TCRdb re-called the PCR reads through MiXCR, storing one row per CDR3 protein. Of about 590,000 distinct CDR3 sequences detected, 13% appear once; the ten largest clones hold 2.2%. Sample: PBMCs, mostly from graft donor cells, taken 360 days after TCRalphabeta/CD19-depleted stem cell transplant. The source is a male patient younger than 18 who had a stem cell transplant for acute myeloid leukemia, so the T cells may come from the graft donor. The CDR3 runs from the conserved cysteine through the conserved F or W. A D gene is named only where the DNA matches it firmly. Expanded clones get a size class; other rows say once, few or many, or leave the size out.

size: many; J: TRBJ2-5; D: TRBD2; V: TRBV10-3; DNA: TGTGCCATCAGTGAGCCTATTCTAGCGGGGGACCAAGAGACCCAGTACTTC; CDR3: CAISEPILAGDQETQYF
size: many; J: TRBJ2-1; D: NA; V: TRBV7-9; DNA: TGTGCCAGCAGGATTAGCGGACCCTACAATGAGCAGTTCTTC; CDR3: CASRISGPYNEQFF
size: NA; J: TRBJ2-7; D: NA; V: TRBV28; DNA: TGTGCCAGCACTCCCTACTTTGGAGGGTCCTACGAGCAGTACTTC; CDR3: CASTPYFGGSYEQYF
size: NA; J: TRBJ2-7; D: TRBD2; V: TRBV10-3; DNA: TGTGCCATCAGTGATCCTGGACTAGCGCACACCTACGAGCAGTACTTC; CDR3: CAISDPGLAHTYEQYF
size: NA; J: TRBJ2-2; D: NA; V: TRBV20-1; DNA: TGCAGTGCTGGAGACACCGGGGAGCTGTTTTTT; CDR3: CSAGDTGELFF
size: few; J: TRBJ2-1; D: TRBD1; V: TRBV3-1; DNA: TGTGCCAGCAGCCCCACCCGGCCGGGACAGGGGGTCCACAATGAGCAGTTCTTC; CDR3: CASSPTRPGQGVHNEQFF
size: NA; J: TRBJ2-5; D: TRBD1; V: TRBV29-1; DNA: TGCAGCGCGATGGGACAGGGAGAGACCCAGTACTTC; CDR3: CSAMGQGETQYF
size: NA; J: TRBJ2-7; D: TRBD2; V: TRBV12-3/TRBV12-4; DNA: TGTGCCAGCAACCAGGGTAATCGGCGGGAGGGCGCCTACGAGCAGTACTTC; CDR3: CASNQGNRREGAYEQYF
size: NA; J: TRBJ2-2; D: NA; V: TRBV18; DNA: TGTGCCAGCTCACCCGGTTTGGACGGACTGAACACCGGGGAGCTGTTTTTT; CDR3: CASSPGLDGLNTGELFF
size: many; J: TRBJ2-7; D: NA; V: TRBV7-2; DNA: TGTGCCAGCAGCTTAAAGCTAGCACGAGGGGGCGAGCAGTACTTC; CDR3: CASSLKLARGGEQYF
size: NA; J: TRBJ2-5; D: NA; V: TRBV12-3/TRBV12-4; DNA: TGTGCCAGCAGCGCGGGGAATAGGCGGGGCAGAGAGACCCAGTACTTC; CDR3: CASSAGNRRGRETQYF
size: many; J: TRBJ2-5; D: TRBD2; V: TRBV20-1; DNA: TGCAGTGCTAGTAGGCTAGCGGGAGAAGAGACCCAGTACTTC; CDR3: CSASRLAGEETQYF
size: once; J: TRBJ2-5; D: TRBD2; V: TRBV6-5; DNA: TGTGCCAGCAGTTACTCGGGGCTAGCGGGAGGAAAAGAGACCCAGTACTTC; CDR3: CASSYSGLAGGKETQYF
size: NA; J: TRBJ2-1; D: NA; V: TRBV7-2; DNA: TGTGCCAGCAGCTTAGGGAGGAGGAAGGACAATGAGCAGTTCTTC; CDR3: CASSLGRRKDNEQFF
size: NA; J: TRBJ2-1; D: TRBD1; V: TRBV9; DNA: TGTGCCAGCAGTTCCGGACAGGGTGGATACAATGAGCAGTTCTTC; CDR3: CASSSGQGGYNEQFF